The clone carrying this T cell receptor (beta chain) has ten or more counts. It was RNA transcripts that yielded the amplified TCR beta CDR3 regions. TCR CDR3 underwent first-round RT-PCR with the HTBI primer set. From the multiplex PCR reads, TCRdb called clonotypes with MiXCR, one entry per CDR3 protein. The sample shows 470,000 or so distinct CDR3 sequences, less than 25% of them seen only once. The sample comes from a study of T cells in Graves' hyperthyroidism and ophthalmopathy. Graves' hyperthyroidism is called stable when ophthalmopathy does not progress within 18 months. Patients were aged 18 to 65, had disease duration under 2 months, and had newly diagnosed hyperthyroidism. The CDR3 contains 14 residues. The V segment lost 2 bases and the J segment 7 bases; nucleotides outside the gene matches: 6. Germline-derived CDR1 and CDR2 are SGHRS and YFSETQ.

The chain combines TRBV5-1 with TRBJ1-1, with 9 bases aligning to TRBD1. The origin of this receptor is a man in his late teens or twenties with Graves' hyperthyroidism. The sequenced sample consisted of blood. CDR3 in amino acids: CASSFRTGAYEAFF. DNA of the CDR3: TGCGCCAGCAGCTTCCGGACAGGGGCCTATGAAGCTTTCTTT. The full variable domain, completed using reference TRBV5-1 and TRBJ1-1, is KAGVTQTPRYLIKTRGQQVTLSCSPISGHRSVSWYQQTPGQGLQFLFEYFSETQRNKGNFPGRFSGRQFSNSRSEMNVSTLELGDSALYLCASSFRTGAYEAFFGQGTRLTVV.